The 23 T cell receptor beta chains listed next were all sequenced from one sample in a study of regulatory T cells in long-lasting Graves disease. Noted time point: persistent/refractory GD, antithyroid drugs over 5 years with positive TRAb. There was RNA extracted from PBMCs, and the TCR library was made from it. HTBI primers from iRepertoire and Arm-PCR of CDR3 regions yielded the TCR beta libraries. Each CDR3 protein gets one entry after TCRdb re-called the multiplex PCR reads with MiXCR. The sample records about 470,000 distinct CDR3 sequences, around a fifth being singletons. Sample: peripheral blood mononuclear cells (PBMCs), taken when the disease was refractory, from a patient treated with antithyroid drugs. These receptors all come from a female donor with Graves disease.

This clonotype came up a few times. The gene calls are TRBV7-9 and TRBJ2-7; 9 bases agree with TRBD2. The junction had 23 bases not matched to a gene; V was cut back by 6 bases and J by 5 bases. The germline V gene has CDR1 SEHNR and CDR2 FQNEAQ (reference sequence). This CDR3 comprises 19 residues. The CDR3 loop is CASSNSLGGRAYLVHEQYF. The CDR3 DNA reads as TGTGCCAGCAGTAACTCCCTCGGCGGGAGGGCCTATCTGGTACACGAGCAGTACTTC.

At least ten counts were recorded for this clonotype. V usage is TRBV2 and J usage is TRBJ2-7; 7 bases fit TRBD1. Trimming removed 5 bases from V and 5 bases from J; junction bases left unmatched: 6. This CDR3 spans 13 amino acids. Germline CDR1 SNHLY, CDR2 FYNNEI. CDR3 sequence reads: CASSHDRADEQYF. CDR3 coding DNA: TGTGCCAGCAGTCACGACAGGGCGGACGAGCAGTACTTC.

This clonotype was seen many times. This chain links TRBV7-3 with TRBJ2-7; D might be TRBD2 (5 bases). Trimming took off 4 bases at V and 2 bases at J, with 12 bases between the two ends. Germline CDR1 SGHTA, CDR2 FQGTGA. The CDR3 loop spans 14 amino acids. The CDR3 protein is CASSSVSGTYEQYF. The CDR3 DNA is TGTGCCAGCAGCTCCGTTTCCGGGACCTACGAGCAGTACTTC.

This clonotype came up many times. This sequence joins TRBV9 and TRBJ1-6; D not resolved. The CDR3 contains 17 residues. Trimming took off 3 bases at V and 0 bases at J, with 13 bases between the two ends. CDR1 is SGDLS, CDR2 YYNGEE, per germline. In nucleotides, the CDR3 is TGTGCCAGCAGCGGGGAGGACGGGAGCTCCTATAATTCACCCCTCCACTTT. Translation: CASSGEDGSSYNSPLHF. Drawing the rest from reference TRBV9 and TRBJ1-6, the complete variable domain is DSGVTQTPKHLITATGQRVTLRCSPRSGDLSVYWYQQSLDQGLQFLIQYYNGEERAKGNILERFSAQQFPDLHSELNLSSLELGDSALYFCASSGEDGSSYNSPLHFGNGTRLTVT.

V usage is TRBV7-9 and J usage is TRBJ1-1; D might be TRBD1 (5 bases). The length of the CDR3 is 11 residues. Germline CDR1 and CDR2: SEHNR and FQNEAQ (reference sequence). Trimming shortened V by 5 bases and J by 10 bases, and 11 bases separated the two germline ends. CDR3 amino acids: CASSRTQGAFF. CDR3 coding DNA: TGTGCCAGCAGCCGTACCCAGGGAGCTTTCTTT.

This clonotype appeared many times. CDR3 coding DNA: TGTGCCAGCAGTGAATCGTTCACAGATACGCAGTATTTT. Protein sequence: CASSESFTDTQYF. The rearrangement joins TRBV2 to TRBJ2-3; no clear D gene. Germline loops: CDR1 SNHLY, CDR2 FYNNEI. Trimming removed 2 bases from V and 2 bases from J, with 5 bases in between. CDR3 size: 13 residues. The whole variable domain, filled in from reference TRBV2 and TRBJ2-3, reads EPEVTQTPSHQVTQMGQEVILRCVPISNHLYFYWYRQILGQKVEFLVSFYNNEISEKSEIFDDQFSVERPDGSNFTLKIRSTKLEDSAMYFCASSESFTDTQYFGPGTRLTVL.

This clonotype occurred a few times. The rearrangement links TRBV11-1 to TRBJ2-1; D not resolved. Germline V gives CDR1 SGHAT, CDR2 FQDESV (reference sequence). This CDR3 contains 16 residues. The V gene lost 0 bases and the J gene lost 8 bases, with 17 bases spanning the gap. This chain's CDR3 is CASSLAFSVGIYEQFF. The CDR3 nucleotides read TGTGCCAGCAGCTTAGCGTTCAGCGTAGGAATCTATGAGCAGTTCTTC.

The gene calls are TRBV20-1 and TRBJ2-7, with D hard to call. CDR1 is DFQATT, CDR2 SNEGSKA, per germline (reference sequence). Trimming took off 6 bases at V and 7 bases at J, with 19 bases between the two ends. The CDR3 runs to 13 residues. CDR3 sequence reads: CSARTQDAREQYF. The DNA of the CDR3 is TGCAGTGCCCGGACCCAGGACGCTAGGGAGCAGTACTTC.

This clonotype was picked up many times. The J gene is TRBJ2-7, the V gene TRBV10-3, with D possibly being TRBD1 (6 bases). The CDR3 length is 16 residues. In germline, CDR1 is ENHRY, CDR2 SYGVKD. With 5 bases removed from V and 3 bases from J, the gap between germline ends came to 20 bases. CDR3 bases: TGTGCCATCAGTCCTGAAACCCGGACAGACAGCTACGAGCAGTACTTC. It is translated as CAISPETRTDSYEQYF.

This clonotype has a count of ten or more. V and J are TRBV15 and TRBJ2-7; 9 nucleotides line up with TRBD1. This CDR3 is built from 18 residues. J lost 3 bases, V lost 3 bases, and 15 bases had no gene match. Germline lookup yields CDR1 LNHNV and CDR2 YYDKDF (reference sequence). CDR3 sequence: CATSRRGAWTGDHYEQYF. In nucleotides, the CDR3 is TGTGCCACCAGCAGGAGAGGGGCCTGGACAGGGGACCACTACGAGCAGTACTTC.

CDR3 in amino acids: CASINREGYGYTF. CDR3 sequence (DNA): TGTGCCAGTATAAACCGGGAAGGGTATGGCTACACCTTC. The V call is TRBV19, the J call TRBJ1-2; D is unclear. The germline gives CDR1 LNHDA, CDR2 SQIVND (reference sequence). The CDR3 contains 13 residues. V lost 7 bases and J lost 5, with 14 bases in between.

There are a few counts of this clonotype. CDR3 in amino acids: CSVGWGQGTDGYTF. As DNA, the CDR3 is TGCAGCGTCGGTTGGGGACAGGGTACGGATGGCTACACCTTC. The rearrangement joins TRBV29-1 to TRBJ1-2, with 9 bases aligning to TRBD1. The CDR3 is 14 amino acids. Germline loops: CDR1 SQVTM, CDR2 ANQGSEA. V lost 6 bases, J lost 6 bases, and 11 bases stayed unmatched.

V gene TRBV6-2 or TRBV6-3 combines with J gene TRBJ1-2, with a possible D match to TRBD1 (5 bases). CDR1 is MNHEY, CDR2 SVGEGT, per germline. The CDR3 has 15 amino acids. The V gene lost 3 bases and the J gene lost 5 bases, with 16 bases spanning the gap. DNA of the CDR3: TGTGCCAGCAGTTATGACCTCCAGGGTCCATATGGCTACACCTTC. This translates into CASSYDLQGPYGYTF.

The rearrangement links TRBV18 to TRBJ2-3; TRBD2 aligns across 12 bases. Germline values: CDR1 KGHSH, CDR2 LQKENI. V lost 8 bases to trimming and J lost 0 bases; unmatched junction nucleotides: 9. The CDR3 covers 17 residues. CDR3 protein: CASLRLAGDPSTDTQYF. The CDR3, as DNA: TGTGCCAGCCTCCGACTAGCGGGAGACCCTAGCACAGATACGCAGTATTTT.

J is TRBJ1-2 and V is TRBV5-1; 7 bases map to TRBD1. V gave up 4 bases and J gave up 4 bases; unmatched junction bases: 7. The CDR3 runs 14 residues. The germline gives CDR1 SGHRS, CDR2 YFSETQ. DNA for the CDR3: TGCGCCAGCAGCCTCGGACAGGACGTCTATGGCTACACCTTC. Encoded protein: CASSLGQDVYGYTF.

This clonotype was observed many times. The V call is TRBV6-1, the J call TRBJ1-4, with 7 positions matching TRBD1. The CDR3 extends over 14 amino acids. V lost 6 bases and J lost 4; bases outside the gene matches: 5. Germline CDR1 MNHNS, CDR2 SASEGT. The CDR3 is CASRPGTVNEKLFF. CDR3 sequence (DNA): TGTGCCAGCAGACCCGGGACAGTTAATGAAAAACTGTTTTTT.

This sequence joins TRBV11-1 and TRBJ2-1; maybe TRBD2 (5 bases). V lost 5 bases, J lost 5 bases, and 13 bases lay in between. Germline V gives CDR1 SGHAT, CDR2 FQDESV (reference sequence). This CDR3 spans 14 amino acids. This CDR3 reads CASSVGTSDNEQFF. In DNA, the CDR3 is TGTGCCAGCAGCGTAGGAACTAGTGACAATGAGCAGTTCTTC.

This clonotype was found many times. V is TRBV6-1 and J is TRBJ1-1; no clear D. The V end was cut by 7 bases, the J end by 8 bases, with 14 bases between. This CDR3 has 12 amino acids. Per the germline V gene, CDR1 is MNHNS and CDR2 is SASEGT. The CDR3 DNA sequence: TGTGCCAGCACTCCTACGGCCGGGGAAGCTTTCTTT. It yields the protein CASTPTAGEAFF.

The CDR3 DNA reads TGTGCCAGCAGCCAAGTCATGTGGGGCCTTTCCTACGAGCAGTACTTC. The encoded protein is CASSQVMWGLSYEQYF. V gene TRBV3-1 combines with J gene TRBJ2-7; a weak D match, TRBD1 (5 bases). Trimming stripped 1 base from V and 1 base from J, with 14 bases between. The CDR3 is made up of 16 amino acids. The V gene's germline CDR1 is LGHDT and CDR2 YNNKEL (reference sequence).

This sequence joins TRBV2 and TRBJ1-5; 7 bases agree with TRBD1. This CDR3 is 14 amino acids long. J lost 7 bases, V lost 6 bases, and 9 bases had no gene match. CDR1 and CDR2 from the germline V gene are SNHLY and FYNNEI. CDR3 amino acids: CASRGGQAGQPQHF. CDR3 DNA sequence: TGTGCCAGCAGGGGCGGACAGGCGGGACAGCCCCAGCATTTT.

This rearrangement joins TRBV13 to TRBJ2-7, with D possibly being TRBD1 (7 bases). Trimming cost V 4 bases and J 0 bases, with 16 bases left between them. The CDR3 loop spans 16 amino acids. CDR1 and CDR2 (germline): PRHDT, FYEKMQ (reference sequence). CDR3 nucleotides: TGTGCCAGCAGCTCAGGGGGGCCAGACAGCTCCTACGAGCAGTACTTC. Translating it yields CASSSGGPDSSYEQYF.

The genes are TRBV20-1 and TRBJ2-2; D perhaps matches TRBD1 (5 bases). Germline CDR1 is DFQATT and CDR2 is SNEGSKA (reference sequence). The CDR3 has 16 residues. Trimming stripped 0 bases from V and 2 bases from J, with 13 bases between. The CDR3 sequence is CSARDPDKTNTGELFF. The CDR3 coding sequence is TGCAGTGCTAGAGATCCGGACAAGACCAACACCGGGGAGCTGTTTTTT.

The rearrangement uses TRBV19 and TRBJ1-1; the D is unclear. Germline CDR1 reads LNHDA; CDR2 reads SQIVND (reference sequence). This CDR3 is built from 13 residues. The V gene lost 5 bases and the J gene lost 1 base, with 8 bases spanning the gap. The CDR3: CASSDERNTEAFF. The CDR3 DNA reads TGTGCCAGTAGTGACGAGAGGAACACTGAAGCTTTCTTT.